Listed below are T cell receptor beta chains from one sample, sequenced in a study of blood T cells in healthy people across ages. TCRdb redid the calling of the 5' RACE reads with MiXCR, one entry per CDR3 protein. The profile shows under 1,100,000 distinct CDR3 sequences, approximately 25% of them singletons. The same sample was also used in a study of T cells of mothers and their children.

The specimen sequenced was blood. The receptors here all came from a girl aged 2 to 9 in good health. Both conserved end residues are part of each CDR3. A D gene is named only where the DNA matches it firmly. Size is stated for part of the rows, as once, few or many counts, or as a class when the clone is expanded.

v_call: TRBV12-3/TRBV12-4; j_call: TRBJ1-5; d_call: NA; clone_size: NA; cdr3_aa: CASTSGDRSNQPQHF; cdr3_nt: TGTGCCAGCACCTCCGGCGATCGATCCAATCAGCCCCAGCATTTT
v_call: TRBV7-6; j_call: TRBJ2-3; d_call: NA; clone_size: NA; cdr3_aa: CASSPGDLILGTQYF; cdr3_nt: TGTGCCAGTAGCCCAGGGGACCTAATTCTGGGTACGCAGTATTTT
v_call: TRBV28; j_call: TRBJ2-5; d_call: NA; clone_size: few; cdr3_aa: CASSSLWGTWEQYF; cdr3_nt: TGTGCCAGCAGTTCACTCTGGGGGACTTGGGAGCAGTACTTC
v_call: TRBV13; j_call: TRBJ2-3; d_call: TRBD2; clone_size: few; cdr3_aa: CASSSAGSTDTQYF; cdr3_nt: TGTGCCAGCAGCTCAGCGGGAAGCACAGATACGCAGTATTTT
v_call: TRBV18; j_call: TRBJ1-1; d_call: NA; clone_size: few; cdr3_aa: CASSLTPQGRVAEAFF; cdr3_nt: TGTGCCAGCTCCCTCACCCCCCAGGGGAGGGTGGCTGAAGCTTTCTTT
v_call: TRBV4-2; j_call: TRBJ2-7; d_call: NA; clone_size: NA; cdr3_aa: CASSQEGLYEQYF; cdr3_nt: TGTGCCAGCAGCCAAGAGGGACTCTACGAGCAGTACTTC
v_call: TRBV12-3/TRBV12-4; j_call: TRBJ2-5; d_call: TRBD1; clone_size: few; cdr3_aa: CASVQGQGETQYF; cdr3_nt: TGTGCCAGCGTTCAAGGACAGGGGGAGACCCAGTACTTC
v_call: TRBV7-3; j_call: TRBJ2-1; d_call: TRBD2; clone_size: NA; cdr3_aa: CASSLDRGRAWEQFF; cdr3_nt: TGTGCCAGCAGCTTAGATCGTGGGAGGGCCTGGGAGCAGTTCTTC
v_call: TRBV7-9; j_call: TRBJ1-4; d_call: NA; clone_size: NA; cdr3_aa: CASSLGNANEKLFF; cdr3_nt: TGTGCCAGCAGCCTGGGGAATGCTAATGAAAAACTGTTTTTT
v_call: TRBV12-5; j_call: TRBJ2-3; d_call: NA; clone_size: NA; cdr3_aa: CASGLDTDTDTQYF; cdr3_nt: TGTGCTAGTGGTTTGGACACGGACACAGATACGCAGTATTTT
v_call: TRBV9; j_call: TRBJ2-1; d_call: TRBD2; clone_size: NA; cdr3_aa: CASSVSSGSTNEQFF; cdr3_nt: TGTGCCAGCAGCGTCTCTAGCGGGAGTACGAATGAGCAGTTCTTC
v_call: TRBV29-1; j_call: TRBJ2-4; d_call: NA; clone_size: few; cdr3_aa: CSVGEGGNIQYF; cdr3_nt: TGCAGCGTTGGCGAGGGGGGAAACATTCAGTACTTC
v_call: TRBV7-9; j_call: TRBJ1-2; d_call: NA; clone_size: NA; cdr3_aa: CASSLVGGDDGYTF; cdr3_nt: TGTGCCAGCAGCTTAGTGGGGGGGGATGACGGCTACACCTTC
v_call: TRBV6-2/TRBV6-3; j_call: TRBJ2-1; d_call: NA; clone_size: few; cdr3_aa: CASSYPYNEQFF; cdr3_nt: TGTGCCAGCAGTTACCCTTATAATGAGCAGTTCTTC
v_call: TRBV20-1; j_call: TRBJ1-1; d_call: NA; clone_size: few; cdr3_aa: CSARLLGVGTEAFF; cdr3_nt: TGCAGTGCTAGACTGTTGGGGGTCGGGACTGAAGCTTTCTTT
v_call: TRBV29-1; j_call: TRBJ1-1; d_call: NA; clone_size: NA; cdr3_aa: CSGEGNTEAFF; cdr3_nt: TGCAGCGGGGAAGGGAACACTGAAGCTTTCTTT